The next 13 T cell receptor beta chains were all read from a single sample in a study of blood T cell repertoires in COVID-19. Measured with immunoSEQ multiplex PCR; TCRdb has only the in-frame clones, and not every one. The table shows about 32,000 clones, with 80% to 90% occurring only once. Sequencing was carried out using peripheral blood. Receptors originate from a woman aged 80 or over with active or convalescent COVID-19.

A remark on this clone: Mismatch with germline at one junction end may stem from a read error. The chain carries TRBV5-6 and TRBJ1-5; TRBD1 agrees at 9 bases. The length of the CDR3 is 17 residues. The germline V gene encodes CDR1 SGHDT and CDR2 YYEEEE. CDR3: CASSLLGTGKFNQPQHF. CDR3 nucleotides: TGTGCCAGCAGCCTGCTCGGGACAGGGAAGTTCAATCAGCCCCAGCACTTT.

The chain carries TRBV2 and TRBJ2-5, with a weak D call TRBD1 (5 bases). V was cut by 4 bases and J by 1 base, with 10 bases left in between. The CDR3 sequence is 14 residues long. Germline loops: CDR1 SNHLY, CDR2 FYNNEI. DNA of the CDR3: TGTGCCAGCAGTGGGCAGGGTACCCAAGAGACCCAGTACTTC. This sequence encodes CASSGQGTQETQYF.

The rearrangement joins TRBV18 to TRBJ2-1; 9 nucleotides align to TRBD1. CDR3 length: 15 amino acids. With 4 bases clipped from V and 4 bases from J, the junction kept 5 bases outside the gene matches. Germline CDR1 is KGHSH and CDR2 is LQKENI. CDR3 DNA: TGTGCCAGCTCACAGGACAGGGGAAATTACAATGAGCAGTTCTTC. It encodes CASSQDRGNYNEQFF.

V and J are TRBV3-1 (or the pseudogene TRBV3-2) and TRBJ1-6; D might be TRBD1 (5 bases). CDR3 length equals 14 residues. CDR1 is LGHDT, CDR2 YNNKEL, per germline (reference sequence). Between the trimmed V and J ends, which lost 1 base and 14 bases, there was a span of 15 bases. The CDR3 DNA sequence: TGTGCCAGCAGCCAAGCTTATCTGGGGGGAACCCTCCACTTT. It translates to CASSQAYLGGTLHF.

V gene TRBV5-8 combines with J gene TRBJ2-7, with D possibly TRBD1 on 6 matching bases. Deletions cut 4 bases from V and 6 bases from J, with 20 bases between. Germline CDR1 reads SGHTS; CDR2 reads YDEGEE. The CDR3 has 15 amino acids. This CDR3 is CASSPRTIRGSEQYF. CDR3 sequence (DNA): TGTGCCAGCAGCCCGAGAACCATCAGGGGCTCCGAGCAGTACTTC.

The sample holds a few counts of this clone. This chain links TRBV9 with TRBJ2-7, with 8 nucleotides matching TRBD2. The CDR3 totals 14 residues. V lost 2 bases to trimming and J lost 5 bases; unmatched junction nucleotides: 6. CDR1 SGDLS and CDR2 YYNGEE come from the germline V gene. The CDR3 sequence: CASSVSGSGHEQYF. CDR3 nucleotides: TGTGCCAGCAGCGTGAGCGGGAGTGGCCACGAGCAGTACTTC.

The chain uses TRBV3-1 (or the pseudogene TRBV3-2) and TRBJ1-2; no clear D gene. The CDR3 contains 13 residues. Germline CDR1 reads LGHDT; CDR2 reads YNNKEL (reference sequence). V shed 4 bases and J shed 7 bases, with 13 bases lying between them. As DNA, the CDR3 is TGTGCCAGCAGCCCTCTCCATCGACTTGGCTACACCTTC. Translation gives CASSPLHRLGYTF.

The chain joins TRBV2 to TRBJ1-4; perhaps TRBD1 as D (5 bases). Per the germline V gene, CDR1 is SNHLY and CDR2 is FYNNEI. The CDR3 runs 15 residues. Trimming took off 7 bases at V and 7 bases at J, with 19 bases between the two ends. CDR3 bases: TGTGCCAGCAAAGTGGGGCGCCGAATGGCTGAAAAACTGTTTTTT. Protein sequence: CASKVGRRMAEKLFF.

The table lists this clone with a count of one. This chain connects TRBV11-2 to TRBJ1-1; D is uncertain. The CDR3 has 14 residues. The germline gives CDR1 SGHAT, CDR2 FQNNGV. V lost 5 bases to trimming and J lost 0 bases, with 10 bases between them. CDR3 amino acids: CASSKDHMNTEAFF. As DNA, the CDR3 is TGTGCCAGCAGCAAAGATCACATGAACACTGAAGCTTTCTTT.

The table lists this clone with a count of one. The chain employs TRBV6-5 and TRBJ2-7, with D possibly matching TRBD1 (5 bases). Per germline, CDR1 MNHEY and CDR2 SVGAGI. The V gene lost 8 bases and the J gene lost 6 bases, with 17 bases spanning the gap. The CDR3 has 13 residues. Written as DNA, the CDR3 is TGTGCCAGCCGATCAGGGTCCCATCGCGAGCAGTACTTC. As protein: CASRSGSHREQYF.

The gene calls are TRBV6-5 and TRBJ1-2; 7 nucleotides align to TRBD1. Germline CDR1 and CDR2: MNHEY and SVGAGI. Losses at the gene ends were 7 bases for V and 0 bases for J; bases not matched to a gene: 8. The CDR3 consists of 15 residues. CDR3 sequence (DNA): TGTGCCAGCAATTCGTACAGGGGAGCTAACTATGGCTACACCTTC. Its translation: CASNSYRGANYGYTF.

This clone showed up just once. The chain combines TRBV10-1 with TRBJ2-3, with 7 bases identical to TRBD2. With 11 bases clipped from V and 3 bases from J, the junction kept 17 bases outside the gene matches. CDR1 and CDR2 from the germline V gene are WNHNN and SYGVQD (reference sequence). CDR3 size: 16 residues. The CDR3 is CAAHWGERGGTDTQYF. CDR3 sequence (DNA): TGCGCCGCCCACTGGGGCGAGCGGGGCGGGACAGATACGCAGTATTTT.

This chain uses TRBV6-1 with TRBJ1-2; TRBD1 is a possible D gene (6 bases). V lost 1 base, J lost 10 bases, and 13 bases lay in between. Germline CDR1 and CDR2: MNHNS and SASEGT. The CDR3 is made up of 13 amino acids. The CDR3 protein is CASSEDRARDYTF. The CDR3 DNA reads TGTGCCAGCAGTGAAGACAGGGCTCGGGACTACACCTTC.